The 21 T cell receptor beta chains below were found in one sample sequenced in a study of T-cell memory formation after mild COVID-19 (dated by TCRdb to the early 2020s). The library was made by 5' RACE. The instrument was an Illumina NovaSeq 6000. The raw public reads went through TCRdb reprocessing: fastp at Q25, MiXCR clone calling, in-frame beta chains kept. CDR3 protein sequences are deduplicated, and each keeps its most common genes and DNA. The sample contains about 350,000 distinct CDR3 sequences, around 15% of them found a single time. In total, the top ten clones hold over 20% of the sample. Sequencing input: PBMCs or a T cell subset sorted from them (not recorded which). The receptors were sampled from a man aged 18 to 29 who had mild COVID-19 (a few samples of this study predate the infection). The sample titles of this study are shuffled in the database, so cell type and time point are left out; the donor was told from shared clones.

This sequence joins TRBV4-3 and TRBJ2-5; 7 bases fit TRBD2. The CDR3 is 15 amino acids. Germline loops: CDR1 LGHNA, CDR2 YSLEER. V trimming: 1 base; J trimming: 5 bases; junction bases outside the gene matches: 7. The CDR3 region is CASSQGPGGLETQYF. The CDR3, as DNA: TGCGCCAGCAGCCAAGGGCCGGGGGGACTGGAGACCCAGTACTTC.

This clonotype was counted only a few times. In DNA, the CDR3 is TGCGCCAGCAGCTCCCGCCAGGGTAAAAACTATGGCTACACCTTC. This translates into CASSSRQGKNYGYTF. The chain links TRBV4-3 to TRBJ1-2; D possibly corresponds to TRBD1 (5 bases). The CDR3 is 15 residues long. Per germline, CDR1 LGHNA and CDR2 YSLEER. V was shortened by 5 bases and J by 2 bases, with 15 bases between the two germline ends.

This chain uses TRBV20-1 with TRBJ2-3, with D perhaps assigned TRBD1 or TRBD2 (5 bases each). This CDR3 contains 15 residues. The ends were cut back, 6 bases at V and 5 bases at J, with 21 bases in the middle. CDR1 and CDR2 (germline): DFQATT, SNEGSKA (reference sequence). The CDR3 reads CSAPLGGREEDTQYF. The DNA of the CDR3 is TGCAGTGCACCCCTTGGGGGTCGCGAAGAAGATACGCAGTATTTT.

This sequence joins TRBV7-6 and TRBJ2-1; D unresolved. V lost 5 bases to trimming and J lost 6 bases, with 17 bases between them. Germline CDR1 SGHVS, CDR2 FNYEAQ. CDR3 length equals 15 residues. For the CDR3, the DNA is TGTGCCAGCAGCAATCGTGGTAGGTTGGTCAATGAGCAGTTCTTC. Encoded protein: CASSNRGRLVNEQFF.

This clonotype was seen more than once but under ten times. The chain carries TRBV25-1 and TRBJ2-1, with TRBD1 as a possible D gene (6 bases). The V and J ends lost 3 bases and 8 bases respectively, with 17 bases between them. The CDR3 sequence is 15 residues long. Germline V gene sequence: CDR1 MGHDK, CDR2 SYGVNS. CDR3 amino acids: CASSDLGQGFDEQFF. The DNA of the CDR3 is TGTGCCAGCAGTGATTTAGGGCAGGGGTTCGATGAGCAGTTCTTC.

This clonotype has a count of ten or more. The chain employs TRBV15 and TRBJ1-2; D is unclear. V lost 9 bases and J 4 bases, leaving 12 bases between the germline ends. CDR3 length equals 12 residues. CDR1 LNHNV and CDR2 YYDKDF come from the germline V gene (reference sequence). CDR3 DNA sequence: TGTGCCACTCCGACCTCCTTCTATGGCTACACCTTC. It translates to CATPTSFYGYTF.

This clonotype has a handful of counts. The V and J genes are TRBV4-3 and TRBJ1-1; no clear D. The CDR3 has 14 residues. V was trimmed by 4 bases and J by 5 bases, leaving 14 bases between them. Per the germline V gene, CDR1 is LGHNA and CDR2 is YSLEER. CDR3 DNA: TGCGCCAGCAGCCCGGGCCTATGGGTGACTGAAGCTTTCTTT. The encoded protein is CASSPGLWVTEAFF.

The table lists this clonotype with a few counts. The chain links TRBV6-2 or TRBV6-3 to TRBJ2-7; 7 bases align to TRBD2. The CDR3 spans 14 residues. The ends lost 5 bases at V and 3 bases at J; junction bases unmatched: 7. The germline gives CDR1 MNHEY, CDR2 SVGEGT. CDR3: CASSGGDYLYEQYF. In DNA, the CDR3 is TGTGCCAGCAGTGGGGGGGACTACCTCTACGAGCAGTACTTC.

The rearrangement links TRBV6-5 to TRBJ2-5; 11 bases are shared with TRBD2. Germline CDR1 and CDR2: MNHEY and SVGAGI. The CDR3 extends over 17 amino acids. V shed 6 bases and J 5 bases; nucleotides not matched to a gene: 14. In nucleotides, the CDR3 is TGTGCCAGCAGCCGACTGCGTAGCGGGAGGGCCATGGAGACCCAGTACTTC. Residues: CASSRLRSGRAMETQYF.

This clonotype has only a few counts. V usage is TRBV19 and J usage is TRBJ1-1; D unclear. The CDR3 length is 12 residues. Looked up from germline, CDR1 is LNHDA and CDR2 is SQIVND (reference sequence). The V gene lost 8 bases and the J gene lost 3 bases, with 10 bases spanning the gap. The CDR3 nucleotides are TGTGCCAGTTATAACCGGGACACTGAAGCTTTCTTT. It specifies CASYNRDTEAFF.

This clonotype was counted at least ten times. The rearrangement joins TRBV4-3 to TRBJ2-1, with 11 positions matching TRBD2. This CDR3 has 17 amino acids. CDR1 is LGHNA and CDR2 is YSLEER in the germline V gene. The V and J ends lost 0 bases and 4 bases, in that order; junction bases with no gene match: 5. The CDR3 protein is CASSQDLGTSGYNEQFF. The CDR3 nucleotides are TGCGCCAGCAGCCAAGATCTGGGGACTAGCGGTTACAATGAGCAGTTCTTC.

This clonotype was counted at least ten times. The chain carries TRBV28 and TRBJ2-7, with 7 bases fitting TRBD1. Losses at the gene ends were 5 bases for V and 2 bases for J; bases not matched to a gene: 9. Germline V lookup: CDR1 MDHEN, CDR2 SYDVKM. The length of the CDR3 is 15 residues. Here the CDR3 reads CASSPLAGGPYEQYV. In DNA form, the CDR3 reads TGTGCCAGCAGTCCGCTGGCAGGGGGTCCCTACGAGCAGTACGTC.

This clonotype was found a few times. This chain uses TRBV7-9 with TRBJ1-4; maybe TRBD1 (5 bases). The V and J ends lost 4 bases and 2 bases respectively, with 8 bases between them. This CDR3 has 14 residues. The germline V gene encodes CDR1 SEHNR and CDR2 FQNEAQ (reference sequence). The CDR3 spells CASSSRVTNEKLFF. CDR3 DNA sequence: TGTGCCAGCAGCTCCAGGGTGACTAATGAAAAACTGTTTTTT. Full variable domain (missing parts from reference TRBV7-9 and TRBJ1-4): DTGVSQNPRHKITKRGQNVTFRCDPISEHNRLYWYRQTLGQGPEFLTYFQNEAQLEKSRLLSDRFSAERPKGSFSTLEIQRTEQGDSAMYLCASSSRVTNEKLFFGSGTQLSVL.

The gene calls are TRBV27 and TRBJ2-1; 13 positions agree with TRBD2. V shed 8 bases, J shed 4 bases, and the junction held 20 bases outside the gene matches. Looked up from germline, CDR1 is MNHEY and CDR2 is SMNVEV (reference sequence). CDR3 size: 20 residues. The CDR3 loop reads CASLRATSGGAASPYNEQFF. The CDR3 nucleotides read TGTGCCAGCCTCCGCGCCACTAGCGGGGGGGCCGCGTCGCCATACAATGAGCAGTTCTTC.

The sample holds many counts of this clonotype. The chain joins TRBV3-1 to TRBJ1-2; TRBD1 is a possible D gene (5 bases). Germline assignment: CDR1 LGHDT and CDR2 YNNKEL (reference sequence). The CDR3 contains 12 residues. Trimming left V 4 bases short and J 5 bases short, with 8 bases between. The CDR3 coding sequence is TGTGCCAGCAGCCTGGGGACGTATGGCTACACCTTC. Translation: CASSLGTYGYTF. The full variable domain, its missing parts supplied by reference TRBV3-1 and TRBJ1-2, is DTAVSQTPKYLVTQMGNDKSIKCEQNLGHDTMYWYKQDSKKFLKIMFSYNNKELIINETVPNRFSPKSPDKAHLNLHINSLELGDSAVYFCASSLGTYGYTFGSGTRLTVV.

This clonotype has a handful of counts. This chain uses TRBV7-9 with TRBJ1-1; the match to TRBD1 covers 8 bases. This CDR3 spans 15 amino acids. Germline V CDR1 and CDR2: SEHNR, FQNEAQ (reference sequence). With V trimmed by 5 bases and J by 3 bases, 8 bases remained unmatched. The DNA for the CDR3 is TGTGCCAGCAGCCCTCACAGGGGGGGAGACACTGAAGCTTTCTTT. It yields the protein CASSPHRGGDTEAFF.

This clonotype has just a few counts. CDR3 sequence reads: CASSQAGFSTDTQYF. The CDR3 DNA is TGCGCCAGCAGCCAAGCCGGTTTTAGCACAGATACGCAGTATTTT. The chain is built from TRBV4-1 and TRBJ2-3; D remains unclear. CDR1 and CDR2 (germline): MGHRA, YSYEKL. The CDR3 runs 15 residues. V gave up 1 base and J gave up 0 bases, with 8 bases separating them.

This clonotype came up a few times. CDR3 bases: TGTGCCAGCAGCCAGGGACAGGGTGGGGGGCAAGAGACCCAGTACTTC. It is translated as CASSQGQGGGQETQYF. V is TRBV7-2 and J is TRBJ2-5, with 9 nucleotides matching TRBD1. The germline V gene has CDR1 SGHTA and CDR2 FQGNSA. Germline trimming cut 5 bases from V and 2 bases from J; bases unmatched to any gene: 9. This CDR3 spans 16 amino acids. Based on the CDR3 plus reference TRBV7-2 and TRBJ2-5, the full variable domain is GAGVSQSPSNKVTEKGKDVELRCDPISGHTALYWYRQSLGQGLEFLIYFQGNSAPDKSGLPSDRFSAERTGGSVSTLTIQRTQQEDSAVYLCASSQGQGGGQETQYFGPGTRLLVL.

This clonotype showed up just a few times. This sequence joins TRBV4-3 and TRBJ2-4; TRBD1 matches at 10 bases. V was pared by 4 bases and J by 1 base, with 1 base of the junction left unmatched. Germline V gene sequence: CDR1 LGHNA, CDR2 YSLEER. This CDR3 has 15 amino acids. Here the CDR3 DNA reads TGCGCCAGCAGCCTGGGACAGGGGGCCAAAAACATTCAGTACTTC. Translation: CASSLGQGAKNIQYF.

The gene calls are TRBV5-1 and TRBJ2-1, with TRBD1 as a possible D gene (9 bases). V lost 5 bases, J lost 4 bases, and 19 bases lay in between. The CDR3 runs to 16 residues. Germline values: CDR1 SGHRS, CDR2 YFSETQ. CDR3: CASSIGTGTRYNEQFF. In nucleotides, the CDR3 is TGCGCCAGCAGTATTGGGACAGGGACTAGGTACAATGAGCAGTTCTTC.

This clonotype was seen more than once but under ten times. The CDR3 spells CASSYSSSGERETQYF. The CDR3 DNA follows: TGTGCCAGCAGTTACTCGAGCAGCGGGGAGAGAGAGACCCAGTACTTC. This chain links TRBV6-5 with TRBJ2-5; 7 nucleotides agree with TRBD2. V trimming: 0 bases; J trimming: 4 bases; junction bases outside the gene matches: 8. The germline gives CDR1 MNHEY, CDR2 SVGAGI. The CDR3 length is 16 residues.